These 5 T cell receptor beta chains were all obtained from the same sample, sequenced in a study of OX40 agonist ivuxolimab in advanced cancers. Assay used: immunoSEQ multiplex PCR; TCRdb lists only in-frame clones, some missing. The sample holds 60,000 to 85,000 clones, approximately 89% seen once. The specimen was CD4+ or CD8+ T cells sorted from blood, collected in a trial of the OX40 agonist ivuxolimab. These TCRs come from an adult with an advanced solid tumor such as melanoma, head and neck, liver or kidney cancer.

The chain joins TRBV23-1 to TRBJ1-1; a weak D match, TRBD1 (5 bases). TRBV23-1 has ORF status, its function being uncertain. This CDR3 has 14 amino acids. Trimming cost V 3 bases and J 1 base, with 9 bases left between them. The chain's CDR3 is CASSQGPQNTEAFF. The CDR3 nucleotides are TGCGCCAGCAGTCAGGGACCCCAGAACACTGAAGCTTTCTTT.

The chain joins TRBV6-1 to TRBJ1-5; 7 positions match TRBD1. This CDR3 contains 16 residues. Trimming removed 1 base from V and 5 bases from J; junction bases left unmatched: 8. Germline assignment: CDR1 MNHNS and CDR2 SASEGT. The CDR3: CASSEVARGGYQPQHF. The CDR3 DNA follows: TGTGCCAGCAGTGAAGTTGCCAGAGGGGGCTATCAGCCCCAGCATTTT.

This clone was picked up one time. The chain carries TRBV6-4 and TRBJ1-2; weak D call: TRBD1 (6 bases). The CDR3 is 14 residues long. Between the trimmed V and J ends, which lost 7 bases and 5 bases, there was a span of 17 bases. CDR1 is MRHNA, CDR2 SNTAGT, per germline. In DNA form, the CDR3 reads TGTGCCAGCAAACCCCAGACAGGACCTTATGGCTACACCTTC. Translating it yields CASKPQTGPYGYTF.

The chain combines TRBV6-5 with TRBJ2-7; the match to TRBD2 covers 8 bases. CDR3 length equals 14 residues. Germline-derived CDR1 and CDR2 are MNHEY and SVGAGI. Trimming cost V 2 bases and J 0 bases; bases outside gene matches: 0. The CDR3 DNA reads TGTGCCAGCAGTTACGGGACTAGCTCCTACGAGCAGTACTTC. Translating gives CASSYGTSSYEQYF.

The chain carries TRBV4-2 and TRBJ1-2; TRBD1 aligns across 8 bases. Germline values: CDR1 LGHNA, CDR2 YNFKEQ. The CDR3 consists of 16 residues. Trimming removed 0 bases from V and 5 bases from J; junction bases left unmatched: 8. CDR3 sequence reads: CASSQEATGGFYGYTF. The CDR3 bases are TGTGCCAGCAGCCAAGAGGCAACAGGGGGTTTTTATGGCTACACCTTC.